This TCR beta chain originates from a study of cytotoxic CD8 clonotypes in ibrutinib-treated CLL. With cryopreserved PBMCs as the source, about 2.2 micrograms of genomic DNA went to TCR beta libraries. Broader study findings: Progressing and sustained-remission patients had different sampling times.

Per the germline V gene, CDR1 is GTSNPN and CDR2 is SVGIG (reference sequence). Losses at the gene ends were 1 base for V and 2 bases for J; bases not matched to a gene: 9. The length of the CDR3 is 17 residues. In the case of this clone: Antigen: not known.

Only in-frame clones appear in the TCRdb table, and some are missing; sequencing was by immunoSEQ multiplex PCR. The data contain some 300,000 clones, 80% of them singletons. This clonotype was sampled from a human donor with chronic lymphocytic leukemia. The chain couples TRBV30 to TRBJ2-7; 12 bases are shared with TRBD1. This specimen was PBMCs, taken before ibrutinib treatment. In DNA, the CDR3 is TGTGCCTGGAGTGGGAGAACCGGGACAGGGGGCCCCTACGAGCAGTACTTC. This encodes CAWSGRTGTGGPYEQYF. Full variable domain (rest looked up from reference TRBV30 and TRBJ2-7): SQTIHQWPATLVQPVGSPLSLECTVEGTSNPNLYWYRQAAGRGLQLLFYSVGIGQISSEVPQNLSASRPQDRQFILSSKKLLLSDSGFYLCAWSGRTGTGGPYEQYFGPGTRLTVT.